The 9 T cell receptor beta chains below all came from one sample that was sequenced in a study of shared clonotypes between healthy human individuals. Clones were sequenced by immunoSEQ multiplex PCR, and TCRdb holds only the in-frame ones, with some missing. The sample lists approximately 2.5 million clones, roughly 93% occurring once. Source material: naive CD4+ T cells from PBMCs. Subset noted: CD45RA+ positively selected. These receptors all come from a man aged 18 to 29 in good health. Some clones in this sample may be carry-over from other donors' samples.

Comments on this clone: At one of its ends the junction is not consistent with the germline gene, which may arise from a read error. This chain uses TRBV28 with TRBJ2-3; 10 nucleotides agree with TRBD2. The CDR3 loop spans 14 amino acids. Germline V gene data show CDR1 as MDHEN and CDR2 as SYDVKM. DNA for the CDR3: TGTGCCAGCAGGTCTAGCGGGAGCAGAGATACGCAGTATTTT. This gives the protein CASRSSGSRDTQYF.

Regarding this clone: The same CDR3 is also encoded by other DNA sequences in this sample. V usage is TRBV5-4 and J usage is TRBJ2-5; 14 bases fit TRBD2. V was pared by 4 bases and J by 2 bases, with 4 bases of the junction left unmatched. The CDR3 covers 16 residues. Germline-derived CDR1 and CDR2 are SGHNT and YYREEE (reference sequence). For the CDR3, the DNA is TGTGCCAGCAGCAGGGGACTAGCGGGAGTTCAAGAGACCCAGTACTTC. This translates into CASSRGLAGVQETQYF.

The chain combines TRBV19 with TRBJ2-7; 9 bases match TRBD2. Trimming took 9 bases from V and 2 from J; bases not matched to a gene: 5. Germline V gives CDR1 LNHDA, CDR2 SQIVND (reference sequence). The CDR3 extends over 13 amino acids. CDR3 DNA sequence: TGTGCCAGAATACTAGCGGGTGCCTACGAGCAGTACTTC. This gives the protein CARILAGAYEQYF.

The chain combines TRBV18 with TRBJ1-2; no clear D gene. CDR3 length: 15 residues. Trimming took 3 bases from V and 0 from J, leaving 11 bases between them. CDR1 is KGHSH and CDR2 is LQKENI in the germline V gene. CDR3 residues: CASSPVSPTNYGYTF. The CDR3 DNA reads TGTGCCAGCTCACCCGTCAGCCCTACTAACTATGGCTACACCTTC.

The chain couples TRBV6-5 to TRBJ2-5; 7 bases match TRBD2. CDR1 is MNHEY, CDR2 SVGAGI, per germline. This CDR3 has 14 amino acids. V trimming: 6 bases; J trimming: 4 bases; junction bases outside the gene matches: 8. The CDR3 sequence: CASRLTRTRETQYF. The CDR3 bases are TGTGCCAGCAGACTGACGAGGACTAGAGAGACCCAGTACTTC.

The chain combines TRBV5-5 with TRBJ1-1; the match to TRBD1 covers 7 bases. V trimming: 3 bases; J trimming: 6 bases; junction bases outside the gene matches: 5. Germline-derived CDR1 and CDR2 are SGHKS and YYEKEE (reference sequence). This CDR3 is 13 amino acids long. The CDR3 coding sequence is TGTGCCAGCAGCTCGACAGGGATCCCTGAAGCTTTCTTT. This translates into CASSSTGIPEAFF.

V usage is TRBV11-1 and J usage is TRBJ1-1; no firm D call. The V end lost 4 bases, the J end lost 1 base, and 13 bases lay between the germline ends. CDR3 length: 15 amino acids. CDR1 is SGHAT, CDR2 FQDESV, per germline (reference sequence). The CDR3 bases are TGTGCCAGCAGCTCCATAGGGCGGCCGAACACTGAAGCTTTCTTT. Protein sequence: CASSSIGRPNTEAFF.

CDR3 coding DNA: TGTGCCTGGGTGCGGAGAGGGAGGGAAGAGACCCAGTACTTC. It specifies CAWVRRGREETQYF. The gene calls are TRBV30 and TRBJ2-5; 7 bases line up with TRBD2. The J segment lost 3 bases and the V segment lost 5 bases, leaving 9 bases of the junction unmatched. The CDR3 has 14 amino acids. In germline, CDR1 is GTSNPN, CDR2 SVGIG (reference sequence).

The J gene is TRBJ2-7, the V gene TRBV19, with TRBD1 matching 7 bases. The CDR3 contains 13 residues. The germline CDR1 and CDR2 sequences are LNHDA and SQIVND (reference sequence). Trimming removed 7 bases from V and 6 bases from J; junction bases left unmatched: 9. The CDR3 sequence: CASTKRQGVEQYF. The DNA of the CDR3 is TGTGCCAGTACCAAGCGCCAGGGGGTCGAGCAGTACTTC.